This T cell receptor (beta chain) emerged from a study of T cell responses to AZD1222 COVID-19 vaccine. Points from the study as a whole: Nearly half of spike-specific TCRs reportedly target unmutated variant regions.

CDR1 is MNHEY and CDR2 is SMNVEV in the germline V gene (reference sequence). The CDR3 loop spans 18 amino acids. The V gene end was trimmed by 0 bases and the J gene end by 7 bases; junction bases not matched to a gene: 13. Assay used: immunoSEQ multiplex PCR; TCRdb lists only in-frame clones, some missing. Of 54,000 or so clones listed, 87% were seen once; the top ten hold roughly 4%. With respect to this clone: Its specificity is unknown.

The receptor comes from an adult in good health. The chain couples TRBV27 to TRBJ2-1; 9 bases fit TRBD1. The source material was peripheral blood, sampled on day 0 of AZD1222 vaccination. The CDR3 loop reads CASSLSPPDRGYRNEQFF. In nucleotides, the CDR3 is TGTGCCAGCAGTTTATCCCCCCCGGACAGGGGATATCGGAATGAGCAGTTCTTC.